This T cell receptor beta chain was profiled in a study of blood T cell repertoires in COVID-19. Study background: Italy, Spain and the United States were the sources of the convalescent and acute COVID-19 samples. In each case, the material was cDNA or gDNA derived from T cells, B-cell-depleted T cells, or PBMCs.

Authors' analysis steps: Amplification of reference gene primers was used by the study to estimate nucleated cell counts. This table comes from immunoSEQ multiplex PCR, and its TCRdb copy is limited to in-frame clones, with some not included. That table furnishes V, J and clone size, whereas the DNA furnished D and trimming. The table shows tens of thousands of clones, with around 90% occurring only once. Germline CDR1 WSHSY, CDR2 SAAADI. The CDR3 spans 15 residues. V was trimmed by 0 bases and J by 4 bases, leaving 12 bases between them. Sequencing input: peripheral blood. The source is a man between 45 and 60 years old with acute or convalescent COVID-19. The V gene is TRBV10-2, the J gene TRBJ1-2; tentatively, D is TRBD1 (5 bases). CDR3 in amino acids: CASSESKGALYGYTF. For the CDR3, the DNA is TGCGCCAGCAGTGAGTCGAAAGGGGCGCTCTATGGCTACACCTTC.